What follows is one T cell receptor beta chain and its context. These data come from a study of T-cell memory formation after mild COVID-19. TCRdb reanalysed the 5' RACE reads using MiXCR and keeps one entry per CDR3 protein. The profile shows hundreds of thousands of distinct CDR3 sequences, 15% to 20% of them singletons. This CDR3 comprises 12 residues. V was cut by 6 bases and J by 6 bases, with 9 bases left in between. Germline V CDR1 and CDR2: MNHEY, SVGAGI. The sequence was collected from a man aged 18-30 years who had mild COVID-19 (a few samples of this study predate the infection). Cell type and time point are not known. The chain combines TRBV6-5 with TRBJ2-1; D perhaps matches TRBD1 (6 bases). Sequenced sample: PBMCs or a T cell subset sorted from them (not recorded which). The CDR3, as DNA: TGTGCCAGCAGAGAACAGGGCAATGAGCAGTTCTTC. Protein sequence: CASREQGNEQFF.